This is a list of T cell receptor beta chains from one sample in a study of patients and donors after allogeneic stem cell transplantation. TCRdb analysed the RT-PCR reads with MiXCR anew, one entry per CDR3 protein. The table has about a million distinct CDR3 sequences, roughly 18% seen once. The sequencing input was blood, either unsorted or a sorted T cell fraction (not recorded which). Receptors originate from a human donor who was either an allogeneic HSCT recipient or a stem cell or donor lymphocyte infusion donor (not recorded which). It is not recorded whose cells these are; they may come from a transplant donor. The CDR3 runs from the conserved cysteine through the conserved F or W. The order of the fields is clone size, V gene, D gene, J gene, CDR3 protein, CDR3 DNA. A D gene is named only where the DNA matches it firmly. Not every row has a clone size; where given, it reads once, few, many or a size class.

abundance: few; v_gene: TRBV2; d_gene: TRBD2; j_gene: TRBJ2-7; CDR3aa: CASRPGGGGNEQYF; CDR3nt: TGTGCCAGCCGGCCCGGTGGGGGGGGTAACGAGCAGTACTTC
abundance: .; v_gene: TRBV5-1; d_gene: .; j_gene: TRBJ2-2; CDR3aa: CASRRDKTGELFF; CDR3nt: TGCGCCAGCAGGCGGGACAAAACCGGGGAGCTGTTTTTT
abundance: many; v_gene: TRBV3-1; d_gene: TRBD2; j_gene: TRBJ2-1; CDR3aa: CASSQPGLAGVNEQFF; CDR3nt: TGTGCCAGCAGCCAACCGGGACTAGCGGGGGTAAATGAGCAGTTCTTC
abundance: .; v_gene: TRBV20-1; d_gene: .; j_gene: TRBJ2-1; CDR3aa: CSARSPGSNEQFF; CDR3nt: TGCAGTGCTAGGTCCCCAGGGTCAAATGAGCAGTTCTTC
abundance: few; v_gene: TRBV28; d_gene: TRBD1; j_gene: TRBJ1-5; CDR3aa: CASRSTGAQPQHF; CDR3nt: TGTGCCAGCAGGTCCACAGGGGCTCAGCCCCAGCATTTT
abundance: .; v_gene: TRBV12-3/TRBV12-4; d_gene: .; j_gene: TRBJ2-3; CDR3aa: CASSLYLSTDTQYF; CDR3nt: TGTGCCAGCAGTTTATACCTCAGCACAGATACGCAGTATTTT
abundance: .; v_gene: TRBV29-1; d_gene: .; j_gene: TRBJ2-7; CDR3aa: CSVAHTYEQYF; CDR3nt: TGCAGCGTGGCACACACCTACGAGCAGTACTTC
abundance: .; v_gene: TRBV5-5; d_gene: .; j_gene: TRBJ2-1; CDR3aa: CASSLVTGDNEQFF; CDR3nt: TGTGCCAGCAGCTTGGTGACCGGGGACAATGAGCAGTTCTTC
abundance: few; v_gene: TRBV15; d_gene: .; j_gene: TRBJ1-1; CDR3aa: CATSRLQGNTEAFF; CDR3nt: TGTGCCACCAGCAGGCTACAGGGTAACACTGAAGCTTTCTTT
abundance: once; v_gene: TRBV11-2; d_gene: .; j_gene: TRBJ2-2; CDR3aa: CASSPRSATGELFF; CDR3nt: TGTGCCAGCAGCCCGCGGTCTGCGACCGGGGAGCTGTTTTTT
abundance: few; v_gene: TRBV24-1; d_gene: .; j_gene: TRBJ1-1; CDR3aa: CATSVGANTEAFF; CDR3nt: TGTGCCACCAGTGTTGGAGCGAACACTGAAGCTTTCTTT
abundance: .; v_gene: TRBV24-1; d_gene: .; j_gene: TRBJ2-5; CDR3aa: CATSDPLGQGTFPGTQYF; CDR3nt: TGTGCCACCAGTGATCCCCTGGGGCAGGGGACCTTCCCGGGGACCCAGTACTTC
abundance: .; v_gene: TRBV6-1; d_gene: .; j_gene: TRBJ1-2; CDR3aa: CASTRTDYGYTF; CDR3nt: TGTGCCAGCACGAGGACAGACTATGGCTACACCTTC
abundance: .; v_gene: TRBV7-2; d_gene: TRBD2; j_gene: TRBJ2-1; CDR3aa: CASSLNLREGIFEQFF; CDR3nt: TGTGCCAGCAGCTTAAATTTGCGGGAGGGAATTTTTGAGCAGTTCTTC
abundance: few; v_gene: TRBV12-5; d_gene: .; j_gene: TRBJ1-1; CDR3aa: CASGLQGIRSEAFF; CDR3nt: TGTGCTAGTGGTTTGCAGGGTATAAGGTCTGAAGCTTTCTTT
abundance: .; v_gene: TRBV25-1; d_gene: .; j_gene: TRBJ2-2; CDR3aa: CASSEWGRADTGELFF; CDR3nt: TGTGCCAGCAGTGAATGGGGCAGGGCGGACACCGGGGAGCTGTTTTTT
abundance: few; v_gene: TRBV7-9; d_gene: TRBD2; j_gene: TRBJ2-4; CDR3aa: CASSDSGDGSKNIQYF; CDR3nt: TGTGCCAGCAGCGATAGCGGGGACGGGTCCAAAAACATTCAGTACTTC
abundance: .; v_gene: TRBV20-1; d_gene: .; j_gene: TRBJ2-5; CDR3aa: CSAPKETQYF; CDR3nt: TGCAGTGCGCCGAAAGAGACCCAGTACTTC
abundance: few; v_gene: TRBV7-9; d_gene: .; j_gene: TRBJ2-7; CDR3aa: CASSLAGRADEQYF; CDR3nt: TGTGCCAGCAGCTTAGCCGGTCGGGCAGACGAGCAGTACTTC
abundance: .; v_gene: TRBV20-1; d_gene: TRBD2; j_gene: TRBJ2-1; CDR3aa: CSVGGRIYNEQFF; CDR3nt: TGCAGTGTTGGCGGGAGGATTTACAATGAGCAGTTCTTC
abundance: few; v_gene: TRBV12-3/TRBV12-4; d_gene: .; j_gene: TRBJ2-7; CDR3aa: CASRPGLQAYEQYF; CDR3nt: TGTGCCAGCAGGCCGGGACTGCAAGCCTACGAGCAGTACTTC
abundance: .; v_gene: TRBV20-1; d_gene: TRBD1; j_gene: TRBJ1-2; CDR3aa: CSASYQGESKVGYTF; CDR3nt: TGCAGTGCTAGTTACCAGGGGGAGAGTAAGGTTGGCTACACCTTC
abundance: .; v_gene: TRBV27; d_gene: .; j_gene: TRBJ2-5; CDR3aa: CASSFLDSVETQYF; CDR3nt: TGTGCCAGCAGTTTCCTAGATTCCGTAGAGACCCAGTACTTC
abundance: few; v_gene: TRBV2; d_gene: TRBD2; j_gene: TRBJ2-7; CDR3aa: CASSEARGVPSYEQYF; CDR3nt: TGTGCCAGCAGTGAAGCGCGGGGGGTCCCCTCCTACGAGCAGTACTTC
abundance: few; v_gene: TRBV25-1; d_gene: TRBD2; j_gene: TRBJ2-1; CDR3aa: CASITRKGGGSNEQFF; CDR3nt: TGTGCCAGCATAACAAGGAAGGGCGGGGGGAGCAATGAGCAGTTCTTC
abundance: few; v_gene: TRBV20-1; d_gene: .; j_gene: TRBJ2-5; CDR3aa: CSASSSPETQYF; CDR3nt: TGCAGTGCTAGCAGCTCCCCAGAGACCCAGTACTTC
abundance: .; v_gene: TRBV9; d_gene: TRBD2; j_gene: TRBJ2-5; CDR3aa: CASNAGEVGETQYF; CDR3nt: TGTGCCAGCAACGCGGGAGAGGTTGGGGAGACCCAGTACTTC
abundance: .; v_gene: TRBV4-3; d_gene: .; j_gene: TRBJ1-2; CDR3aa: CASSQERGRGNYGYTF; CDR3nt: TGCGCCAGCAGCCAGGAAAGAGGACGGGGGAACTATGGCTACACCTTC
abundance: .; v_gene: TRBV9; d_gene: .; j_gene: TRBJ2-1; CDR3aa: CASSVIPGEQFF; CDR3nt: TGTGCCAGCAGCGTCATCCCGGGTGAGCAGTTCTTC
abundance: many; v_gene: TRBV27; d_gene: .; j_gene: TRBJ1-1; CDR3aa: CASSLKGQAEAFF; CDR3nt: TGTGCCAGCAGTTTAAAGGGACAAGCTGAAGCTTTCTTT